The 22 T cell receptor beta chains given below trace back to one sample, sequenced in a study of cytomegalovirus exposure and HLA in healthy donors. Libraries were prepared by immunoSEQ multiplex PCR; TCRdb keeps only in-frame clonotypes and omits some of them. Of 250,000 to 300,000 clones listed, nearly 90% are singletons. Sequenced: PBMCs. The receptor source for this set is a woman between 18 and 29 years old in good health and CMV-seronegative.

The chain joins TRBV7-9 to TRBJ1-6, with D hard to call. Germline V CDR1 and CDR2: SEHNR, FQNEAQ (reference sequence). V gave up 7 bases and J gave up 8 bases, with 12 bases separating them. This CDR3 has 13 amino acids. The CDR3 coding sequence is TGTGCCAGCAACACCACCCCTGATTCACCCCTCCACTTT. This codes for CASNTTPDSPLHF.

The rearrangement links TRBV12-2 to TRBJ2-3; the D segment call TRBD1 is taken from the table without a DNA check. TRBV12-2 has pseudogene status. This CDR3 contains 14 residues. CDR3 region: CASRRQGSADTQYF. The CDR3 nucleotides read TGTGCAAGTCGGAGACAGGGATCTGCAGATACGCAGTATTTT.

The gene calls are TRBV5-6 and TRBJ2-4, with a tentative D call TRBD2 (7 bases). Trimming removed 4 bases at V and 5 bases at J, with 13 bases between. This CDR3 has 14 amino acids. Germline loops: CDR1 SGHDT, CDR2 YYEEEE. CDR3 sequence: CASSVLGGENIQYF. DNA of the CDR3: TGTGCCAGCAGCGTTTTAGGGGGGGAAAACATTCAGTACTTC. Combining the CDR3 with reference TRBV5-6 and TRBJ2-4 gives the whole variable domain DAGVTQSPTHLIKTRGQQVTLRCSPKSGHDTVSWYQQALGQGPQFIFQYYEEEERQRGNFPDRFSGHQFPNYSSELNVNALLLGDSALYLCASSVLGGENIQYFGAGTRLSVL.

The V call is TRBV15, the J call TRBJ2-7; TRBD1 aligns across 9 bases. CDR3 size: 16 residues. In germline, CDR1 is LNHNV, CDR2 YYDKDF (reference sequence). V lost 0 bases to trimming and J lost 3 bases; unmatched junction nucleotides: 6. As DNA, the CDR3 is TGTGCCACCAGCAGAGATGTAGGACAGGGGTTCTACGAGCAGTACTTC. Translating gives CATSRDVGQGFYEQYF.

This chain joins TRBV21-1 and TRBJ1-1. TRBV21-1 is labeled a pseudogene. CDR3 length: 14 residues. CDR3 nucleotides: TGTGCCAGCCGCCCGGGTGAGGGATGCACTGAAGCTTTCTTT. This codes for CASRPGEGCTEAFF.

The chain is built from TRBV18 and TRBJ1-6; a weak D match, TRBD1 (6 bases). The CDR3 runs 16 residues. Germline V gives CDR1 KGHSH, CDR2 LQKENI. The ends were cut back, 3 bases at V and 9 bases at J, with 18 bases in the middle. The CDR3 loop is CASSPRETGLGSPLHF. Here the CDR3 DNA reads TGTGCCAGCTCACCTCGCGAGACAGGACTCGGTTCACCCCTCCACTTT. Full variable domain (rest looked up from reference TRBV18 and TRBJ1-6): NAGVMQNPRHLVRRRGQEARLRCSPMKGHSHVYWYRQLPEEGLKFMVYLQKENIIDESGMPKERFSAEFPKEGPSILRIQQVVRGDSAAYFCASSPRETGLGSPLHFGNGTRLTVT.

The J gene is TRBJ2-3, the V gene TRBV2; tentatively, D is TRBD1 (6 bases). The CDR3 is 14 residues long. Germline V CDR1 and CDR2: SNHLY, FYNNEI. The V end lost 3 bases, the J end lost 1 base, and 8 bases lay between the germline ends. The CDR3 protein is CASSESGGTDTQYF. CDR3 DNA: TGTGCCAGCAGTGAGTCAGGGGGCACAGATACGCAGTATTTT.

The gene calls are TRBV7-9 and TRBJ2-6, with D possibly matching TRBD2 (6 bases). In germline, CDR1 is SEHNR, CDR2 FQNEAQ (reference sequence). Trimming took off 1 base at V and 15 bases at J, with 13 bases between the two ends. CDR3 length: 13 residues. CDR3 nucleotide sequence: TGTGCCAGCAGCTTAGACTGGGGGGAGGACCTGACTTTC. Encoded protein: CASSLDWGEDLTF.

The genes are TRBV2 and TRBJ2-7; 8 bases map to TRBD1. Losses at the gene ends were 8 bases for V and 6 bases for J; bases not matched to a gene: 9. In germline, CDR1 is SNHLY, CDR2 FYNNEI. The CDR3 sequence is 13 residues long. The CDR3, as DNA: TGTGCCAGCTCAGGGGACAGGTTACGCGAGCAGTACGTC. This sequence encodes CASSGDRLREQYV.

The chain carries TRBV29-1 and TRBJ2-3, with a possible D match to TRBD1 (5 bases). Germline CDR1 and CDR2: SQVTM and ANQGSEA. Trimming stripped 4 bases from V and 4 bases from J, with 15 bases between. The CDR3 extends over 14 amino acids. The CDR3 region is CSVVGAFYSDTQYF. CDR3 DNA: TGCAGCGTTGTAGGGGCCTTCTATTCAGATACGCAGTATTTT.

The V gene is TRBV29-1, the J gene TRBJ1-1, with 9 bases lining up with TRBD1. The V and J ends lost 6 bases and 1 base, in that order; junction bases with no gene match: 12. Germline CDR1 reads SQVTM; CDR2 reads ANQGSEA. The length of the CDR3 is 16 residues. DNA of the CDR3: TGCAGCGTCAGGCCGCCTCCGGGACAGGGGAACACTGAAGCTTTCTTT. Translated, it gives CSVRPPPGQGNTEAFF.

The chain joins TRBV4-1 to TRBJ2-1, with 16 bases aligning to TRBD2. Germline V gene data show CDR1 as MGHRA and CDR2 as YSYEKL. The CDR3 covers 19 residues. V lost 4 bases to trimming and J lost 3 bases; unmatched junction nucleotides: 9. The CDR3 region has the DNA TGCGCCAGCAGCCCCCAAGGGGGACTAGCGGGGGGGAGCTACAATGAGCAGTTCTTC. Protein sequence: CASSPQGGLAGGSYNEQFF.

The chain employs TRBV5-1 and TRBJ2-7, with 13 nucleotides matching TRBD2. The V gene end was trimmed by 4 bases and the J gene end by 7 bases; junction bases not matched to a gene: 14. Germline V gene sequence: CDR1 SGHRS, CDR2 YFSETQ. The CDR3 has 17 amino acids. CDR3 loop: CASSEGSGLAGVGEQYF. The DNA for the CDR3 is TGCGCCAGCAGCGAGGGGTCAGGACTAGCGGGGGTTGGAGAGCAGTACTTC.

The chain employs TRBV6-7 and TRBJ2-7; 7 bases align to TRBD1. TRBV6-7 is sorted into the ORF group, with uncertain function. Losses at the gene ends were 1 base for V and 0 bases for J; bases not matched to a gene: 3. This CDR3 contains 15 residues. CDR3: CASSYLTGFSYEQYV. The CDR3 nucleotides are TGTGCCAGCAGTTACTTGACAGGGTTCTCCTACGAGCAGTACGTC.

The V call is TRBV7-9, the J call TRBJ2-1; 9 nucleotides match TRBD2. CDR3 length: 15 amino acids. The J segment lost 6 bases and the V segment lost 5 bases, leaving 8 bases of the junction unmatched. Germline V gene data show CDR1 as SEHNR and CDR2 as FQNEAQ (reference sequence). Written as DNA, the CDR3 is TGTGCCAGCAGCCCCCCGGGACTAGCAGGCAATGAGCAGTTCTTC. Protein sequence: CASSPPGLAGNEQFF. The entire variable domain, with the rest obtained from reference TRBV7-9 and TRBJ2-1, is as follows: DTGVSQNPRHKITKRGQNVTFRCDPISEHNRLYWYRQTLGQGPEFLTYFQNEAQLEKSRLLSDRFSAERPKGSFSTLEIQRTEQGDSAMYLCASSPPGLAGNEQFFGPGTRLTVL.

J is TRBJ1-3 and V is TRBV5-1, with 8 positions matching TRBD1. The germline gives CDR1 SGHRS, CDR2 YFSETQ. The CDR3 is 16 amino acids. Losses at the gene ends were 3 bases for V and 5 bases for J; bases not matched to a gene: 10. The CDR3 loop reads CASSWEVSGGRNTIYF. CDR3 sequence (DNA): TGCGCCAGCAGCTGGGAAGTGTCAGGGGGCAGAAACACCATATATTTT.

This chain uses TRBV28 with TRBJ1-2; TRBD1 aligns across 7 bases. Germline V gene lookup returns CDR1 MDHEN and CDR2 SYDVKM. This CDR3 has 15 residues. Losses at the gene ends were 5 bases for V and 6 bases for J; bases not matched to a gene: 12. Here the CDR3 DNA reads TGTGCCAGCAGTGCCCTGACAGGGATCTTTGATGGCTACACCTTC. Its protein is CASSALTGIFDGYTF.

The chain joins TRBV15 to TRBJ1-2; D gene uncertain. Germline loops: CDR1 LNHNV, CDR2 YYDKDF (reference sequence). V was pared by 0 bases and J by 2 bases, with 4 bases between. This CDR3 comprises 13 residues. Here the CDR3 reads CATSRDLNYGYTF. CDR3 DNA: TGTGCCACCAGCAGAGATCTAAACTATGGCTACACCTTC.

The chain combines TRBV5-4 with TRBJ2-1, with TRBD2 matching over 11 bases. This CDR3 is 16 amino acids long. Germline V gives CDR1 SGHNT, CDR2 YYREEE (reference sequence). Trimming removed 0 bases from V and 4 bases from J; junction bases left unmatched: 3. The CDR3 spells CASSLGGLAEYNEQFF. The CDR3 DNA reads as TGTGCCAGCAGCTTGGGGGGACTAGCGGAATACAATGAGCAGTTCTTC.

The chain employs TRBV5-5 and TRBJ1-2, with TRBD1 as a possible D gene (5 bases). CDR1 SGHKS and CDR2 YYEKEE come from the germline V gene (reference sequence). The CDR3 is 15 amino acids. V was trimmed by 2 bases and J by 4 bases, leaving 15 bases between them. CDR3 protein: CASSFSGGQGYGYTF. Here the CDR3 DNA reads TGTGCCAGCAGCTTTTCAGGAGGGCAGGGCTATGGCTACACCTTC.

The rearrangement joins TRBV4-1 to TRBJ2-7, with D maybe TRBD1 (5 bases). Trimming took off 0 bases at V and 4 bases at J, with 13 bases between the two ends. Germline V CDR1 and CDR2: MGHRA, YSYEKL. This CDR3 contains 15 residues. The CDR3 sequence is CASSQEWSRAYEQYV. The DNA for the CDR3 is TGCGCCAGCAGCCAAGAGTGGTCCAGGGCGTACGAGCAGTACGTC.

The CDR3 is CSVDKLLAGGPDTQYF. The CDR3 coding sequence is TGCAGCGTTGATAAACTACTAGCGGGGGGTCCAGATACGCAGTATTTT. This chain joins TRBV29-1 and TRBJ2-3; 12 bases match TRBD2. The CDR3 has 16 amino acids. V dropped 3 bases and J dropped 4; count of bases not matched to a gene: 8. The V gene's germline CDR1 is SQVTM and CDR2 ANQGSEA.